This T cell receptor beta chain is drawn from a study of cytomegalovirus exposure and HLA in healthy donors. Background on the study: Falling in the Caucasian-associated ancestry cluster were about 80% of under 450 genotyped donors.

The germline CDR1 and CDR2 sequences are SGHVS and FNYEAQ. The J segment lost 14 bases and the V segment lost 1 base, leaving 12 bases of the junction unmatched. The CDR3 length is 14 residues. The study ran its PCR with 60 Vbeta and 13 Jbeta primers. Libraries were prepared by immunoSEQ multiplex PCR; TCRdb keeps only in-frame clonotypes and omits some of them. The sample shows 75,000 to 95,000 clones, around 69% of them seen only once. The sequenced sample consisted of PBMCs. This sequence joins TRBV7-6 and TRBJ2-5; 8 bases fit TRBD1. The source is a young man in good health and CMV-seronegative. This CDR3 reads CASSLEGYGTGEYF. The CDR3 coding sequence is TGTGCCAGCAGCTTAGAAGGGTACGGGACAGGTGAATACTTC.